This T cell receptor (beta chain) came from a study of shared clonotypes between healthy human individuals. Study overall: Serving as donors were a couple of women and a few men, whose ages spanned 18 to 49.

Sequencing used immunoSEQ multiplex PCR; TCRdb keeps in-frame clones, though not all of them. This sample has approximately 1.4 million clones, with 95% to 99% found just once. The CDR3 runs to 15 residues. Per germline, CDR1 SGHTA and CDR2 FQGNSA. Trimming pared 1 base from V and 0 bases from J, leaving 9 bases between. Sequencing was carried out using naive CD4+ T cells sorted from blood. Described subset: CD45RA+ positively selected. This TCR was sampled from a young man in good health. The V call is TRBV7-2, the J call TRBJ2-5; D not resolved. The CDR3 spells CASSLERAYQETQYF. CDR3 in DNA: TGTGCCAGCAGCTTAGAAAGGGCATACCAAGAGACCCAGTACTTC.